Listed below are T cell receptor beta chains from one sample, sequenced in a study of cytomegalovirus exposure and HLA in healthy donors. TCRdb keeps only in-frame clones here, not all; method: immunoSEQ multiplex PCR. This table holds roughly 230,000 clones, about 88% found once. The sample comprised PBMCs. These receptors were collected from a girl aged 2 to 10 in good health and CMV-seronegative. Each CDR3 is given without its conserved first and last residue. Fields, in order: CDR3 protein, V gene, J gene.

CDR3: ASRDPTENKTGPPSNQPQH; V: TRBV12-1; J: TRBJ1-5
CDR3: ASSLMGLAGGLPDEQY; V: TRBV5-8; J: TRBJ2-7
CDR3: ASSRVAGGPREQY; V: TRBV5-6; J: TRBJ2-5
CDR3: ASSIAPGLASDTQY; V: TRBV19; J: TRBJ2-3
CDR3: ASSEQGRNTEAF; V: TRBV10-1; J: TRBJ1-1
CDR3: ASTLKTGQSIYGYT; V: TRBV4-2; J: TRBJ1-2
CDR3: ASSITPAGPQH; V: TRBV19; J: TRBJ1-5
CDR3: ASSVMTEGETQY; V: TRBV2; J: TRBJ2-5
CDR3: ASSPRSGGPHNEQF; V: TRBV5-1; J: TRBJ2-1
CDR3: ASSPGNTGELF; V: TRBV7-6; J: TRBJ2-2